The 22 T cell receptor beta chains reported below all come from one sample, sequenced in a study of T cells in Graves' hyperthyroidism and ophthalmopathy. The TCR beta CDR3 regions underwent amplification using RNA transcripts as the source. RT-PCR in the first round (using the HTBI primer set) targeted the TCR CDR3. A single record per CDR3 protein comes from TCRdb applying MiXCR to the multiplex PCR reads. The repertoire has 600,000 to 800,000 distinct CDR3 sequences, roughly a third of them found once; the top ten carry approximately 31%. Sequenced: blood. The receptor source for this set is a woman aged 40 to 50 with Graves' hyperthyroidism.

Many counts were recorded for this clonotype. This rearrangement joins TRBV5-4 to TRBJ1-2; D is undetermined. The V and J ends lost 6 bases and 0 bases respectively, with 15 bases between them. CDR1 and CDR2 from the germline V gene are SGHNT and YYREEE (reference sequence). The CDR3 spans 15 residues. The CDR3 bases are TGTGCCAGCACCCTACTTGCAGCCGCTAACTATGGCTACACCTTC. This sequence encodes CASTLLAAANYGYTF.

The CDR3 sequence is CASSEPRDNEKLFF. As DNA, the CDR3 is TGTGCCAGCAGTGAACCCCGAGATAATGAAAAACTGTTTTTT. The gene calls are TRBV6-1 and TRBJ1-4; no clear D. V was cut by 2 bases and J by 4 bases, with 8 bases left in between. This CDR3 region has 14 residues. Germline lookup yields CDR1 MNHNS and CDR2 SASEGT.

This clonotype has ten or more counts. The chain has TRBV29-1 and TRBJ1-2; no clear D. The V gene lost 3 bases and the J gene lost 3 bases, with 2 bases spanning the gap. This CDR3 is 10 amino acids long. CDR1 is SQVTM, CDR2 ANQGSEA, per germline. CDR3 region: CSVDYYGYTF. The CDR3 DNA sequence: TGCAGCGTTGATTACTATGGCTACACCTTC.

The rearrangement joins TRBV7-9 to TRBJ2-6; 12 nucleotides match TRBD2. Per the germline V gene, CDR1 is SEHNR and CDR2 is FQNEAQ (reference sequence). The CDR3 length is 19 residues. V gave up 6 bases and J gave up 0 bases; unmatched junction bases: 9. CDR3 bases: TGTGCCAGCAGAACCCAGGGACTAGCGGGCGACTCTGGGGCCAACGTCCTGACTTTC. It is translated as CASRTQGLAGDSGANVLTF.

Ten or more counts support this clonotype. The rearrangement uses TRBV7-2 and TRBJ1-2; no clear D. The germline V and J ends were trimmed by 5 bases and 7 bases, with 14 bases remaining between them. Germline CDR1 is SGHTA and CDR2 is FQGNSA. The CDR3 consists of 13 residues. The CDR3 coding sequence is TGTGCCAGCAGCCCTCGTTGGTTCAGTGGCTACACCTTC. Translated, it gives CASSPRWFSGYTF.

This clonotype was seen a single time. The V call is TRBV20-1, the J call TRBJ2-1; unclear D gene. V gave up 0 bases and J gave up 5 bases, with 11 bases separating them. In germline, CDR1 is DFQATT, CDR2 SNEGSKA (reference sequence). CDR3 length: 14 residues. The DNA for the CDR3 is TGCAGTGCTAGAGAGTCCGCCACAAACAATGAGCAGTTCTTC. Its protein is CSARESATNNEQFF.

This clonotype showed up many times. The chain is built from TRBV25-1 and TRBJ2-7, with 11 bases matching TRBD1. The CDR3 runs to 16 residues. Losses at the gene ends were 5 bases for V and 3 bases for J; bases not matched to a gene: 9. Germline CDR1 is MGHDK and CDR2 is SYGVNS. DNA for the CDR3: TGTGCCAGCAGTAGGGGTACCGGGACAGGGGGCTACGAGCAGTACTTC. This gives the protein CASSRGTGTGGYEQYF.

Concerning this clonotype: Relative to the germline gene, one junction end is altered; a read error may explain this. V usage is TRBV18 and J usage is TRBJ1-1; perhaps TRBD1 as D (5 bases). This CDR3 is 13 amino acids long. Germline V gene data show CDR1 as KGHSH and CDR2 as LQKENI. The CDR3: CVSSIRESTEAFF. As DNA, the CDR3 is TGTGTCAGCTCTATCAGGGAGAGCACTGAAGCTTTCTTT.

The CDR3 DNA sequence: TGTGCCAGCAGCGTAGATCCTAGCGGGGCCTTCCAAGAGACCCAGCATTTT. Translating it yields CASSVDPSGAFQETQHF. V gene TRBV9 combines with J gene TRBJ1-5; D is possibly TRBD1 (5 bases). The CDR3 is 17 amino acids. The germline V and J ends were trimmed by 0 bases and 11 bases, with 24 bases remaining between them. The germline gives CDR1 SGDLS, CDR2 YYNGEE.

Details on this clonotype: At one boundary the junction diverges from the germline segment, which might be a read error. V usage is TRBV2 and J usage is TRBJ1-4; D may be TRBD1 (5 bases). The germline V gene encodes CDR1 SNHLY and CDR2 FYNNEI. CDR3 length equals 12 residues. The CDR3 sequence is CASRGGGEKLLF. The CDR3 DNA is TGTGCCAGCAGGGGGGGGGGGGAAAAACTGCTTTTT. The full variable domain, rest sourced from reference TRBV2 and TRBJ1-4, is EPEVTQTPSHQVTQMGQEVILRCVPISNHLYFYWYRQILGQKVEFLVSFYNNEISEKSEIFDDQFSVERPDGSNFTLKIRSTKLEDSAMYFCASRGGGEKLLFGSGTQLSVL.

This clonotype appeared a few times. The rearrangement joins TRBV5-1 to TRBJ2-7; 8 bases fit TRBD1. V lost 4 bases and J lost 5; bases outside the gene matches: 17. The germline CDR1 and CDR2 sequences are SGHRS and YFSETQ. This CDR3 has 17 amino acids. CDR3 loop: CASSQDLRTGWLDEQYF. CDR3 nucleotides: TGCGCCAGCAGCCAAGATCTGCGGACAGGGTGGCTAGACGAGCAGTACTTC.

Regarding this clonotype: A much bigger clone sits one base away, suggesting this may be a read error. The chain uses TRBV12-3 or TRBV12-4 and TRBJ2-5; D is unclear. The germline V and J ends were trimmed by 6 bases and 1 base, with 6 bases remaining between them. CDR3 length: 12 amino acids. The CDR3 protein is CASRFIQETQYF. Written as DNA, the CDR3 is TGTGCCAGCAGGTTCATCCAAGAGACCCAGTACTTC.

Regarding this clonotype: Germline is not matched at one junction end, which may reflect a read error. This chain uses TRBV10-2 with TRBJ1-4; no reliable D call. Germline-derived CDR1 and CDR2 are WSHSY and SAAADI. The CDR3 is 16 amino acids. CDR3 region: CASSYSWSATNEKLFF. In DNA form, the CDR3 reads TGTGCCAGCAGTTACTCGTGGAGTGCAACTAATGAAAAACTGTTTTTT.

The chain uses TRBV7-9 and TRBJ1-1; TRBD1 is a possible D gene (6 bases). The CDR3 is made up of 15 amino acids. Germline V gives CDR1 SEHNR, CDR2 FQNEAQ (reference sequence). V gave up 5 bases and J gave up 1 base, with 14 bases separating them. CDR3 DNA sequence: TGTGCCAGCAGCCCAAATCCGGGGGCGAACACTGAAGCTTTCTTT. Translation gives CASSPNPGANTEAFF.

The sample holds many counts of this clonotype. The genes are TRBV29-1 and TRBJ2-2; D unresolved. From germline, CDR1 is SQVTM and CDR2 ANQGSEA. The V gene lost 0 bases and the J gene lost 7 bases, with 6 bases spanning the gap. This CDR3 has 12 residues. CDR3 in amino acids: CSVEDHVGELFF. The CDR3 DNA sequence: TGCAGCGTTGAAGATCATGTCGGGGAGCTGTTTTTT.

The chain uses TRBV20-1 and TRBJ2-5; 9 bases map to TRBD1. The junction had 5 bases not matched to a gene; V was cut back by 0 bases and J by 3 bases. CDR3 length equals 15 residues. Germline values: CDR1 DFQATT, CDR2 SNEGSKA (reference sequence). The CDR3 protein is CSARDHGQGKETQYF. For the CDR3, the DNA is TGCAGTGCTAGAGATCACGGACAGGGGAAAGAGACCCAGTACTTC.

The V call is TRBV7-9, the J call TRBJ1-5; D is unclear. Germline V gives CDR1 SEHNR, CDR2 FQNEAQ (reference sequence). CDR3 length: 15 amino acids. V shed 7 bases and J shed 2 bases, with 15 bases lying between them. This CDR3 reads CASTASGRRNQPQHF. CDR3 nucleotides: TGTGCCAGCACCGCATCGGGGAGACGCAATCAGCCCCAGCATTTT.

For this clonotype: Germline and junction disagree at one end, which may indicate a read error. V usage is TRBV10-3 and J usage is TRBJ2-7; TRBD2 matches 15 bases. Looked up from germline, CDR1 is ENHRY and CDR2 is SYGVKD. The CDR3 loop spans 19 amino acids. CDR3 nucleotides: TGTGCCAGCAGTTACCGAAGGACTAGCGGGAGGGCCGAAACGTACGAGCAGTACTTC. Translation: CASSYRRTSGRAETYEQYF.

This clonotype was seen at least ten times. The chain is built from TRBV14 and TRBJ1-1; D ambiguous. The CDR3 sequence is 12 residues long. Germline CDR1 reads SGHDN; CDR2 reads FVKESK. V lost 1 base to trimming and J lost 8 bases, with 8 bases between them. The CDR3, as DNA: TGTGCCAGCAGCCAAGGAGGGTGGGAAGCTTTCTTT. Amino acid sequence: CASSQGGWEAFF.

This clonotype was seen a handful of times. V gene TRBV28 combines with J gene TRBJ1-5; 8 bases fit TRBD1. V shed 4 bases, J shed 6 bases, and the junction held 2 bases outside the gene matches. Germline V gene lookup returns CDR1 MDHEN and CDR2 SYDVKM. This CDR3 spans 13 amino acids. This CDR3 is CASSWTGRQPQHF. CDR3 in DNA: TGTGCCAGCAGTTGGACAGGGCGTCAGCCCCAGCATTTT.

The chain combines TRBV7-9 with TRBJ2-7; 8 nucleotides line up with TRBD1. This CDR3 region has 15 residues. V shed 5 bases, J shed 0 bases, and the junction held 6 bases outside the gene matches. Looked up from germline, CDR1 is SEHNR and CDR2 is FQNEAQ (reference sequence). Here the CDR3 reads CASSVMGQASYEQYF. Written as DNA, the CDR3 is TGTGCCAGCAGCGTCATGGGACAGGCCTCCTACGAGCAGTACTTC.

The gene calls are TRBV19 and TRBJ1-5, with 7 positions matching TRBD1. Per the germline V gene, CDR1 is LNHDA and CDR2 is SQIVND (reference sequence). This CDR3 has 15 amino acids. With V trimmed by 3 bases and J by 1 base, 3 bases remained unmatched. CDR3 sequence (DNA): TGTGCCAGTAGTATCTCAGGGGGAAGCAATCAGCCCCAGCATTTT. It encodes CASSISGGSNQPQHF.